The source of this T cell receptor (beta chain) is a study of shared clonotypes between healthy human individuals. Findings and limits, study-wide: Limitation of the genetic and exposure-history diversity represented came from the few donors. For naive CD4 cells, roughly 4.8% of clonotypes were shared across a handful of donors. Among donors, sharing of clonotypes was expected to be affected by sequencing depth.

Source study methods: Filtering was not the same, since immunoSEQ gave junction-only sequences without quality scores. This table comes from immunoSEQ multiplex PCR, and its TCRdb copy is limited to in-frame clones, with some not included. V and J calls and clone size are those listed in that table; D and trimming were worked out from the DNA. The sample has a few million clones, approximately 95% seen once. CDR1 is ENHRY and CDR2 is SYGVKD in the germline V gene. Trimming cost V 3 bases and J 6 bases; bases outside gene matches: 10. The CDR3 covers 16 residues. The table lists this clone with a count of one. Its antigen is not known.

The specimen sequenced was naive CD4+ T cells from PBMCs. As to subset: CD45RA+ positively selected. The chain recombines TRBV10-3 with TRBJ1-5; TRBD1 matches at 8 bases. The sequence was obtained from a man aged 18 to 30 in good health. Some clones in this sample may be carry-over from other donors' samples. The DNA of the CDR3 is TGTGCCATCAGTGAAGGCGACAGGGGATTGAGTCAGCCCCAGCATTTT. This gives the protein CAISEGDRGLSQPQHF.